This entry lists 30 T cell receptor beta chains sequenced from one sample in a study of shared clonotypes between healthy human individuals. The repertoire was sequenced with immunoSEQ multiplex PCR; TCRdb's copy has only in-frame clones and lacks some. Of approximately 500,000 clones listed, nearly 80% were seen once; the top ten hold around 12%. The sequenced sample was PBMCs. All receptors derive from a woman in her thirties or forties in good health. Some clones in this sample may be carry-over from other donors' samples.

This chain links TRBV5-1 with TRBJ1-4; 10 bases match TRBD1. V shed 1 base and J 8 bases; nucleotides not matched to a gene: 5. This CDR3 region has 15 residues. Per germline, CDR1 SGHRS and CDR2 YFSETQ. The CDR3 loop is CASSLLGTGEEKLFF. The CDR3 DNA is TGCGCCAGCAGCTTGCTCGGGACAGGGGAAGAAAAACTGTTTTTT.

Comment on this clone: Being one base from a much bigger clone, this may be a read error. The same CDR3 is also encoded by other DNA sequences in this sample. The chain is built from TRBV18 and TRBJ2-5; D uncertain. V was shortened by 1 base and J by 1 base, with 4 bases between the two germline ends. CDR3 size: 13 residues. Germline CDR1 and CDR2: KGHSH and LQKENI. The CDR3 nucleotides are TGTGCCAGCTCACCACGGGGCCAAGAGACCCAGTACTTC. It specifies CASSPRGQETQYF.

The rearrangement links TRBV5-8 to TRBJ2-1, with 11 bases fitting TRBD2. Per the germline V gene, CDR1 is SGHTS and CDR2 is YDEGEE. This CDR3 contains 14 residues. After removal of 4 bases from V and 7 bases from J, the junction contained 4 bases not matched to a gene. The CDR3 sequence is CASSLASGRNEQFF. The CDR3 DNA sequence: TGTGCCAGCAGCCTTGCTAGCGGGAGGAATGAGCAGTTCTTC.

The chain employs TRBV5-1 and TRBJ2-1; D unclear. Germline V CDR1 and CDR2: SGHRS, YFSETQ. The CDR3 length is 12 residues. V was clipped by 0 bases and J by 10 bases, with 8 bases between them. In DNA form, the CDR3 reads TGCGCCAGCAGCTTGGTGCCACCGGAGCAGTTCTTC. This translates into CASSLVPPEQFF.

The rearrangement links TRBV28 to TRBJ1-2; no clear D. The CDR3 is 13 amino acids. Germline V gene data show CDR1 as MDHEN and CDR2 as SYDVKM. Trimming removed 10 bases at V and 4 bases at J, with 16 bases between. The CDR3 bases are TGTGCCACAACTAGAACGGAGCTCTATGGCTACACCTTC. It encodes CATTRTELYGYTF.

J is TRBJ2-6 and V is TRBV5-1; no reliable D call. V gave up 7 bases and J gave up 0 bases, with 8 bases separating them. The length of the CDR3 is 14 residues. Germline V gene lookup returns CDR1 SGHRS and CDR2 YFSETQ. CDR3 sequence (DNA): TGCGCCAGCCGCGCAGCCTCTGGGGCCAACGTCCTGACTTTC. Protein sequence: CASRAASGANVLTF.

This clone has just one count. V is TRBV6-5 and J is TRBJ2-7, with 9 bases lining up with TRBD1. V shed 6 bases, J shed 3 bases, and the junction held 6 bases outside the gene matches. Germline CDR1 and CDR2: MNHEY and SVGAGI. CDR3 length: 14 amino acids. CDR3 loop: CASSGRDRDYEQYF. The DNA of the CDR3 is TGTGCCAGCAGCGGCCGGGACAGGGACTACGAGCAGTACTTC.

The chain links TRBV28 to TRBJ2-5; either TRBD1 or TRBD2 may fit D (6 bases each). The V and J ends lost 2 bases and 1 base respectively, with 17 bases between them. The CDR3 sequence is 17 residues long. Looked up from germline, CDR1 is MDHEN and CDR2 is SYDVKM. In DNA form, the CDR3 reads TGTGCCAGCAGTTTAGGTGCGGAGGGGGGTACCCAAGAGACCCAGTACTTC. It encodes CASSLGAEGGTQETQYF.

This clone was observed many times. The chain uses TRBV15 and TRBJ2-6; 9 nucleotides line up with TRBD2. With V trimmed by 3 bases and J by 0 bases, 6 bases remained unmatched. The CDR3 is 18 residues long. CDR1 is LNHNV and CDR2 is YYDKDF in the germline V gene (reference sequence). CDR3 nucleotide sequence: TGTGCCACCAGCAGTGCCGGGACTAGCTCCTCTGGGGCCAACGTCCTGACTTTC. It specifies CATSSAGTSSSGANVLTF. Full variable domain (rest looked up from reference TRBV15 and TRBJ2-6): DAMVIQNPRYQVTQFGKPVTLSCSQTLNHNVMYWYQQKSSQAPKLLFHYYDKDFNNEADTPDNFQSRRPNTSFCFLDIRSPGLGDTAMYLCATSSAGTSSSGANVLTFGAGSRLTVL.

This clone was counted once. The chain combines TRBV6-6 with TRBJ2-2; D possibly uses TRBD1 or TRBD2 (6 bases each). CDR1 and CDR2 (germline): MNHNY, SVGAGI (reference sequence). The CDR3 sequence is 14 residues long. The V end lost 7 bases, the J end lost 2 bases, and 11 bases lay between the germline ends. The CDR3 nucleotides read TGTGCCAGCAAAGGGGGAGGAAACACCGGGGAGCTGTTTTTT. Its translation: CASKGGGNTGELFF.

This clone was counted many times. Other nucleotide sequences in the sample specify the same CDR3. The chain couples TRBV25-1 to TRBJ1-2; D perhaps matches TRBD1 (6 bases). Germline CDR1 reads MGHDK; CDR2 reads SYGVNS. The CDR3 length is 14 residues. With 6 bases removed from V and 6 bases from J, the gap between germline ends came to 17 bases. The CDR3 here is CASSPDRPWDGYTF. CDR3 bases: TGTGCCAGCAGCCCCGACAGGCCTTGGGATGGCTACACCTTC.

The chain links TRBV6-6 to TRBJ1-2, with D perhaps matching TRBD1 (5 bases). Trimming shortened V by 2 bases and J by 7 bases, and 8 bases separated the two germline ends. This CDR3 comprises 12 residues. Germline CDR1 is MNHNY and CDR2 is SVGAGI (reference sequence). The CDR3 region has the DNA TGTGCCAGCAGTTACCTCGGGGGTGGCTACACCTTC. Protein: CASSYLGGGYTF.

J is TRBJ2-3 and V is TRBV5-1, with TRBD2 matching over 9 bases. After removal of 5 bases from V and 2 bases from J, the junction contained 9 bases not matched to a gene. CDR1 and CDR2 from the germline V gene are SGHRS and YFSETQ. The length of the CDR3 is 16 residues. The CDR3 is CASRSISGSFTDTQYF. The CDR3 nucleotides are TGCGCCAGCAGATCCATTAGCGGGAGCTTCACAGATACGCAGTATTTT.

The V call is TRBV27, the J call TRBJ2-7, with a tentative D call TRBD1 (6 bases). V lost 2 bases, J lost 4 bases, and 12 bases lay in between. Germline V gives CDR1 MNHEY, CDR2 SMNVEV (reference sequence). There are 14 residues in the CDR3. The CDR3 region has the DNA TGTGCCAGCAGTTTAACCAGGGGCTCGTACGAGCAGTACTTC. Translating gives CASSLTRGSYEQYF.

In its sample, this clone was seen a few times. The CDR3 loop reads CASSLGQGVNEQYF. CDR3 DNA: TGTGCCAGCAGCTTAGGACAGGGCGTCAACGAGCAGTACTTC. The V call is TRBV7-9, the J call TRBJ2-7, with 7 bases aligning to TRBD1. The germline gives CDR1 SEHNR, CDR2 FQNEAQ (reference sequence). V gave up 1 base and J gave up 5 bases; unmatched junction bases: 5. The CDR3 totals 14 residues.

This rearrangement joins TRBV11-2 to TRBJ2-7, with D perhaps TRBD2 (5 bases). CDR1 is SGHAT, CDR2 FQNNGV, per germline. This CDR3 is 14 amino acids long. V shed 1 base and J shed 2 bases, with 9 bases lying between them. The CDR3 nucleotides are TGTGCCAGCAGCTTAGGTCTAGCAGCCTACGAGCAGTACTTC. Amino acids: CASSLGLAAYEQYF.

The chain is built from TRBV28 and TRBJ2-3, with 8 bases that match TRBD1. Per the germline V gene, CDR1 is MDHEN and CDR2 is SYDVKM. The CDR3 sequence is 13 residues long. Germline trimming cut 6 bases from V and 3 bases from J; bases unmatched to any gene: 2. Here the CDR3 DNA reads TGTGCCAGCAGACGACAGGGGACAGATACGCAGTATTTT. Amino acid sequence: CASRRQGTDTQYF.

V is TRBV5-1 and J is TRBJ1-2; maybe TRBD1 (5 bases). V lost 0 bases and J 8 bases, leaving 17 bases between the germline ends. Germline V gives CDR1 SGHRS, CDR2 YFSETQ. The CDR3 sequence is 15 residues long. CDR3 residues: CASSLEYPGEEGYTF. CDR3 sequence (DNA): TGCGCCAGCAGCTTGGAATACCCGGGGGAGGAGGGCTACACCTTC. Variable domain in full (rest from reference TRBV5-1 and TRBJ1-2): KAGVTQTPRYLIKTRGQQVTLSCSPISGHRSVSWYQQTPGQGLQFLFEYFSETQRNKGNFPGRFSGRQFSNSRSEMNVSTLELGDSALYLCASSLEYPGEEGYTFGSGTRLTVV.

This clone showed up many times. This chain links TRBV27 with TRBJ2-7; 7 bases are shared with TRBD1. This CDR3 has 13 amino acids. The ends lost 4 bases at V and 4 bases at J; junction bases unmatched: 4. Per germline, CDR1 MNHEY and CDR2 SMNVEV (reference sequence). The CDR3 DNA sequence: TGTGCCAGCAGTTATCGACAGGGTTACGAGCAGTACTTC. Amino acid sequence: CASSYRQGYEQYF.

This clone appeared a single time. The rearrangement uses TRBV19 and TRBJ2-1; D possibly uses TRBD1 or TRBD2 (5 bases each). CDR1 and CDR2 (germline): LNHDA, SQIVND (reference sequence). V was cut by 3 bases and J by 3 bases, with 12 bases left in between. This CDR3 is built from 15 residues. CDR3 residues: CASSISGPLYNEQFF. Here the CDR3 DNA reads TGTGCCAGTAGTATTTCGGGACCCCTCTACAATGAGCAGTTCTTC.

The chain joins TRBV25-1 to TRBJ2-3; D perhaps matches TRBD1 (6 bases). This CDR3 region has 16 residues. Germline CDR1 MGHDK, CDR2 SYGVNS. Trimming stripped 0 bases from V and 2 bases from J, with 12 bases between. CDR3 region: CASSEYQGLATDTQYF. The CDR3 DNA follows: TGTGCCAGCAGTGAATATCAGGGGCTCGCCACAGATACGCAGTATTTT.

The rearrangement uses TRBV30 and TRBJ2-7, with 7 bases lining up with TRBD1. This CDR3 is built from 13 residues. Germline V lookup: CDR1 GTSNPN, CDR2 SVGIG (reference sequence). V shed 8 bases, J shed 0 bases, and the junction held 7 bases outside the gene matches. CDR3 protein: CAGHRDSSYEQYF. CDR3 DNA sequence: TGTGCCGGCCACCGGGACAGCTCCTACGAGCAGTACTTC. Drawing the rest from reference TRBV30 and TRBJ2-7, the complete variable domain is SQTIHQWPATLVQPVGSPLSLECTVEGTSNPNLYWYRQAAGRGLQLLFYSVGIGQISSEVPQNLSASRPQDRQFILSSKKLLLSDSGFYLCAGHRDSSYEQYFGPGTRLTVT.

Comment on this clone: Different DNA sequences within this sample yield the same CDR3. This rearrangement joins TRBV5-1 to TRBJ2-1; possible D gene TRBD2, 5 bases. Trimming left V 0 bases short and J 0 bases short, with 7 bases between. The germline gives CDR1 SGHRS, CDR2 YFSETQ. The CDR3 is 15 amino acids. In DNA, the CDR3 is TGCGCCAGCAGCTTGGAGCGGAGCTCCTACAATGAGCAGTTCTTC. Protein product: CASSLERSSYNEQFF.

The rearrangement uses TRBV25-1 and TRBJ2-7, with TRBD2 matching over 9 bases. Trimming at V came to 6 bases and at J to 4 bases, leaving 13 bases not matched to a gene. CDR3 length: 16 amino acids. Germline loops: CDR1 MGHDK, CDR2 SYGVNS. Here the CDR3 reads CASSEAGLAGTYEQYF. In nucleotides, the CDR3 is TGTGCCAGCAGCGAAGCGGGGCTAGCGGGGACGTACGAGCAGTACTTC.

J is TRBJ1-2 and V is TRBV28; D is undetermined. The CDR3 covers 13 residues. In germline, CDR1 is MDHEN, CDR2 SYDVKM. The V and J ends lost 3 bases and 5 bases respectively, with 10 bases between them. CDR3 coding DNA: TGTGCCAGCAGTTTCGGGCACGGATATGGCTACACCTTC. This sequence encodes CASSFGHGYGYTF.

The chain joins TRBV28 to TRBJ1-5; no firm D call. The germline CDR1 and CDR2 sequences are MDHEN and SYDVKM. CDR3 size: 18 residues. Trimming cost V 2 bases and J 4 bases, with 21 bases left between them. The CDR3 reads CASSLVDYFGVWNQPQHF. The CDR3 nucleotides read TGTGCCAGCAGTTTAGTAGATTACTTCGGGGTCTGGAATCAGCCCCAGCATTTT.

The CDR3 here is CASSLAGKRTDTQYF. The CDR3 DNA sequence: TGCGCCAGCAGCTTGGCCGGGAAGCGCACAGATACGCAGTATTTT. The rearrangement links TRBV5-1 to TRBJ2-3; the D gene is possibly TRBD2 (5 bases). Trimming took 0 bases from V and 1 from J, leaving 9 bases between them. Germline loops: CDR1 SGHRS, CDR2 YFSETQ. This CDR3 contains 15 residues.

This clone occurred once. The rearrangement uses TRBV30 and TRBJ2-1, with TRBD2 matching 11 bases. This CDR3 comprises 14 residues. The V gene end was trimmed by 5 bases and the J gene end by 8 bases; junction bases not matched to a gene: 8. Looked up from germline, CDR1 is GTSNPN and CDR2 is SVGIG (reference sequence). Written as DNA, the CDR3 is TGTGCCTGGGTAGCGGGAGGGCCATGGGATGAGCAGTTCTTC. Protein product: CAWVAGGPWDEQFF.

This clone has just one count. The junction departs from the called germline gene at one end, perhaps through a read error. The CDR3 DNA reads TGTGCCAGCAGTATAGCGGGATCCGACCAGGAGACCCAGTACTTC. Translating it yields CASSIAGSDQETQYF. The chain combines TRBV27 with TRBJ2-5; 8 bases line up with TRBD2. The CDR3 has 15 amino acids. CDR1 and CDR2 (germline): MNHEY, SMNVEV (reference sequence).

The chain has TRBV10-3 and TRBJ2-2, with 13 nucleotides matching TRBD2. The CDR3 spans 16 residues. The V and J ends lost 10 bases and 2 bases, in that order; junction bases with no gene match: 7. Germline values: CDR1 ENHRY, CDR2 SYGVKD. For the CDR3, the DNA is TGTGCCACCCAGGGACTAGCGGGATCTAACACCGGGGAGCTGTTTTTT. It is translated as CATQGLAGSNTGELFF.